Listed below are T cell receptor beta chains from one sample, sequenced in a study of spatial heterogeneity in lung cancer. A single record per CDR3 protein comes from TCRdb applying MiXCR to the 5' RACE reads. The sample consists of roughly 110,000 distinct CDR3 sequences, roughly a tenth of them appearing once. The sample consisted of PBMCs, taken at follow-up. All receptors derive from a female donor with early-stage non-small cell lung cancer. CDR3s include the opening cysteine and the closing phenylalanine or tryptophan. A D gene is named only where the DNA matches it firmly. For some rows the clone size is stated as once, few or many, or as a class when expanded; others skip it.

d_gene	j_gene	abundance	v_gene	CDR3nt	CDR3aa
TRBD2	TRBJ2-1	few	TRBV7-7	TGTGCCAGCAGCTGGGGTTCGGCTAGCGGATACAATGAGCAGTTCTTC	CASSWGSASGYNEQFF
TRBD1	TRBJ2-3	.	TRBV7-2	TGTGCCAGCAGCCTGTCAGGGGGAGCCTACACAGATACGCAGTATTTT	CASSLSGGAYTDTQYF
.	TRBJ1-4	many	TRBV11-2	TGTGCCAGCAGCTTAAGGGGACTGAATAATGAAAAACTGTTTTTT	CASSLRGLNNEKLFF
.	TRBJ1-2	many	TRBV12-3/TRBV12-4	TGTGCCAGCAGTGTCATACAGGGACGATATGGCTACACCTTC	CASSVIQGRYGYTF
.	TRBJ2-7	.	TRBV7-8	TGTGCCAGCAGCTTAGAAAGTCCAGCCAGCTCCTACGAGCAGTACTTC	CASSLESPASSYEQYF
.	TRBJ1-2	many	TRBV19	TGTGCCAGTAGTCAGGACCCCTATGGCTACACCTTC	CASSQDPYGYTF
TRBD1	TRBJ1-1	few	TRBV12-3/TRBV12-4	TGTGCCAGCATGACAGGGGGGACTGAAGCTTTCTTT	CASMTGGTEAFF
.	TRBJ1-1	.	TRBV5-8	TGTGCCAGCAGCTTGCGTCGGTTATTCACTGAAGCTTTCTTT	CASSLRRLFTEAFF
TRBD2	TRBJ2-1	few	TRBV5-1	TGCGCCAGCAGTCGGGCTAGCGGGAATAATGAGCAGTTCTTC	CASSRASGNNEQFF
.	TRBJ2-3	.	TRBV15	TGTGCCACCAGCAGAGACCGTCAAGATACGCAGTATTTT	CATSRDRQDTQYF
.	TRBJ1-6	.	TRBV7-2	TGTGCCAGCAGCTTAGGTTCACAGCTCTATAATTCACCCCTCCACTTT	CASSLGSQLYNSPLHF
.	TRBJ2-7	.	TRBV28	TGTGCCAGCAGTTTCCCTGGACACGACTACGAGCAGTACTTC	CASSFPGHDYEQYF
.	TRBJ1-1	.	TRBV7-9	TGTGCCAGCAGCTTAGAAGGAAGGTTGCGGGAAGCTTTCTTT	CASSLEGRLREAFF
.	TRBJ1-2	.	TRBV6-1	TGTGCCAGCATTGGCACCCCAGTCTATGGCTACACCTTC	CASIGTPVYGYTF
.	TRBJ2-1	few	TRBV4-1	TGCGCCAGCAGCCACTACGACGAGCAGTTCTTC	CASSHYDEQFF
.	TRBJ1-5	few	TRBV6-2/TRBV6-3	TGTGCCAGCAGACGGGACCGACCCGATAGCAATCAGCCCCAGCATTTT	CASRRDRPDSNQPQHF
.	TRBJ2-1	.	TRBV5-5	TGTGCCAGCAGCCGGGACTTCAGCTCCTACAATGAGCAGTTCTTC	CASSRDFSSYNEQFF
.	TRBJ2-3	few	TRBV9	TGTGCCAGCAGCGTAGTCCTAGGGAGCGGCGGTAGCACAGATACGCAGTATTTT	CASSVVLGSGGSTDTQYF
TRBD1	TRBJ1-1	few	TRBV28	TGTGCCAGCAGGCCCGGGACAGTGAACACTGAAGCTTTCTTT	CASRPGTVNTEAFF
.	TRBJ2-7	.	TRBV7-9	TGTGCCAGCAGCTTAGATATATCGGCCGAGCAGTACTTC	CASSLDISAEQYF
.	TRBJ2-2	.	TRBV6-5	TGTGCCAGCAGTTACGGGTCCCCAGCCGGGGAGCTGTTTTTT	CASSYGSPAGELFF
.	TRBJ2-1	.	TRBV20-1	TGCAGTGCTTACAAAGGGGATAATGAGCAGTTCTTC	CSAYKGDNEQFF
.	TRBJ2-7	many	TRBV20-1	TGCAGTGCTAGAGTACGGCGAGGGACCTACGAGCAGTACTTC	CSARVRRGTYEQYF
TRBD1	TRBJ1-4	.	TRBV29-1	TGCAGCGTTGAGTTCAGGGGGGGAAAACTGTTTTTT	CSVEFRGGKLFF
TRBD2	TRBJ2-7	many	TRBV28	TGTGCCAGCAGTCTGGGAGGGGTTCGCTACGAGCAGTACTTC	CASSLGGVRYEQYF
.	TRBJ2-1	.	TRBV12-5	TGTGCTAGTGGTTTGTCCCACAGCTCCTACAATGAGCAGTTCTTC	CASGLSHSSYNEQFF
.	TRBJ2-5	.	TRBV27	TGTGCCAGTAGGGCCCAAGGTCTAAAGACCCAGTACTTC	CASRAQGLKTQYF
.	TRBJ1-2	.	TRBV20-1	TGCAGTGCTAGACCCGCGGGGGATCTTAGAGCTAACTATGGCTACACCTTC	CSARPAGDLRANYGYTF
.	TRBJ1-4	.	TRBV2	TGTGCCAGCAGTGACAGGGAAGTTGAAAAACTGTTTTTT	CASSDREVEKLFF
.	TRBJ1-1	.	TRBV5-1	TGCGCCAGCAGCTATAGGACCCCAAACACTGAAGCTTTCTTT	CASSYRTPNTEAFF
TRBD2	TRBJ2-2	few	TRBV4-2	TGTGCCAGCAGCCAGAGTCCTAGCGGCTACACCGGGGAGCTGTTTTTT	CASSQSPSGYTGELFF
.	TRBJ1-1	few	TRBV28	TGTGCCAGCAGTTTAATAGGGGGAAAGGCTGAAGCTTTCTTT	CASSLIGGKAEAFF
.	TRBJ1-2	many	TRBV4-3	TGCGCCAGCAGCCAATCATCGGCCTCCGGCTATGGCTACACCTTC	CASSQSSASGYGYTF
TRBD1	TRBJ1-1	few	TRBV4-2	TGTGCCAGCAGCCCCGGGACAGGGGGCAAAACTGAAGCTTTCTTT	CASSPGTGGKTEAFF
.	TRBJ2-3	.	TRBV2	TGTGCCAGCAGGGACACTAGTTGGAGTGCAGATACGCAGTATTTT	CASRDTSWSADTQYF
TRBD2	TRBJ2-3	many	TRBV9	TGTGCCAGCAGCCCAGGGACTAGCGGGATGTCTTTGGGCACAGATACGCAGTATTTT	CASSPGTSGMSLGTDTQYF
.	TRBJ1-2	few	TRBV18	TGTGCCAGCTCACCGAACAGCGATGGCTACACCTTC	CASSPNSDGYTF
TRBD1	TRBJ1-6	.	TRBV20-1	TGCAGTGCTAGAGTGGGACAGGGTAATTCACCCCTCCACTTT	CSARVGQGNSPLHF
.	TRBJ1-1	many	TRBV28	TGTGCCAGCAGTTTATTCACAGGGAGGTACACTGAAGCTTTCTTT	CASSLFTGRYTEAFF
TRBD2	TRBJ2-1	.	TRBV20-1	TGCAGTGCTAGGACCGTAGCGGGAGTCAGCTCCTACAATGAGCAGTTCTTC	CSARTVAGVSSYNEQFF
.	TRBJ2-1	few	TRBV7-2	TGTGCCAGCAGCTTCCTCGACAGGGGAGGGCAGGGCAATGAGCAGTTCTTC	CASSFLDRGGQGNEQFF
TRBD1	TRBJ1-6	.	TRBV12-3/TRBV12-4	TGTGCCAGCGTGATTACAGGGGGCCGGGATTCACCCCTCCACTTT	CASVITGGRDSPLHF
.	TRBJ1-1	many	TRBV4-3	TGCGCCAGCAGCCAAAGGCCAACAACGAACACTGAAGCTTTCTTT	CASSQRPTTNTEAFF
TRBD2	TRBJ2-1	.	TRBV7-2	TGTGCCAGCAGCTTAACTAGCGGGACGACCTACAATGAGCAGTTCTTC	CASSLTSGTTYNEQFF
TRBD2	TRBJ2-2	few	TRBV6-5	TGTGCCAGCAGTAGGGGGATAGCGGGAATGTTGGAGCTGTTTTTT	CASSRGIAGMLELFF
.	TRBJ1-5	many	TRBV28	TGTGCCAGCAGACCTCAACAGGGTTCACGCAATCAGCCCCAGCATTTT	CASRPQQGSRNQPQHF
.	TRBJ1-1	.	TRBV20-1	TGCAGTGCTAAGACGCATTTAGTCACTGAAGCTTTCTTT	CSAKTHLVTEAFF
.	TRBJ2-2	.	TRBV5-1	TGCGCCAGCAGCTTGGGGGACGGTTCTAACACCGGGGAGCTGTTTTTT	CASSLGDGSNTGELFF
TRBD1	TRBJ2-1	.	TRBV6-5	TGTGCCAGCAGTTACAGGACAGGGGACAATGAGCAGTTCTTC	CASSYRTGDNEQFF
TRBD2	TRBJ2-1	.	TRBV11-2	TGTGCCAGCAGCGATGGACTAGCCACAAACAATGAGCAGTTCTTC	CASSDGLATNNEQFF
.	TRBJ1-3	many	TRBV27	TGTGCCAGCAGATACAGGGCTGGAAACACCATATATTTT	CASRYRAGNTIYF
.	TRBJ1-6	.	TRBV6-5	TGTGCCAGCAGTTACGCCGCCCACAGGGATTCTTCACCCCTCCACTTT	CASSYAAHRDSSPLHF
.	TRBJ2-2	.	TRBV12-3/TRBV12-4	TGTGCCAGCAGTTTTAACCGACCAGGGAGAGACACCGGGGAGCTGTTTTTT	CASSFNRPGRDTGELFF